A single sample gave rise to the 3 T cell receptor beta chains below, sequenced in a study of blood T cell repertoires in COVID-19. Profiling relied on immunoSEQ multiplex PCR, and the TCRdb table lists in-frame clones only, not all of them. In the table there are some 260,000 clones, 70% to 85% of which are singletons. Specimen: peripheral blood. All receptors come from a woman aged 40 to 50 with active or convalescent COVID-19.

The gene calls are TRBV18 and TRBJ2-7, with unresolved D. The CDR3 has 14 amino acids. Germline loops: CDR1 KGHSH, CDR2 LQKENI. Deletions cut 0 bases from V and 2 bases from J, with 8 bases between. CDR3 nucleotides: TGTGCCAGCTCACCACCGAGTTTGACCTACGAGCAGTACTTC. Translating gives CASSPPSLTYEQYF.

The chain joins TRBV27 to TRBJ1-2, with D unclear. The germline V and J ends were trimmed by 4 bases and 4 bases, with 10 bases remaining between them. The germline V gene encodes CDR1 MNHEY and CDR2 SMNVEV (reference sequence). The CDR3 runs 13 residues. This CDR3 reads CASSSDMRYGYTF. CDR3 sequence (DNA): TGTGCCAGCAGTTCCGACATGCGCTATGGCTACACCTTC.

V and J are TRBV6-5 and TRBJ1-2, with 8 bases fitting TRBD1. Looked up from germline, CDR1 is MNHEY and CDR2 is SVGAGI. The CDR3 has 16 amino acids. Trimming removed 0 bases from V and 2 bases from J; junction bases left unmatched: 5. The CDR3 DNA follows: TGTGCCAGCAGTTACTCGGGGGGGGACAGGAACTATGGCTACACCTTC. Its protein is CASSYSGGDRNYGYTF.